A single sample is the source of the 30 T cell receptor beta chains below, sequenced in a study of spatial heterogeneity in lung cancer. Findings and caveats of the study: Tracking of tumor mutation counts was seen in expanded intratumoral alpha and beta TCR counts.

Time point defined: sample taken at primary tumor resection. Antigen specificity for these receptors is unknown. TCRdb itself ran the 5' RACE reads through MiXCR, one entry per CDR3 protein. This table has roughly 17,000 distinct CDR3 sequences, 6% to 7% appearing once. The sample in question was lung tumor tissue, obtained at surgery. Receptors were obtained from a male donor with early-stage non-small cell lung cancer.

This clonotype was seen at least ten times. V is TRBV20-1 and J is TRBJ2-7, with a weak D call TRBD1 (5 bases). The ends were cut back, 3 bases at V and 3 bases at J, with 9 bases in the middle. Germline V gene sequence: CDR1 DFQATT, CDR2 SNEGSKA (reference sequence). The CDR3 runs 12 residues. This CDR3 reads CSASDRIYEQYF. In DNA form, the CDR3 reads TGCAGTGCTAGCGACAGAATCTACGAGCAGTACTTC.

This clonotype was seen at least ten times. CDR3 residues: CASSREFQWVSYEQYF. In nucleotides, the CDR3 is TGTGCCAGCAGTAGGGAGTTTCAATGGGTCTCCTACGAGCAGTACTTC. The chain combines TRBV6-5 with TRBJ2-7, with a weak D call TRBD2 (5 bases). CDR1 is MNHEY and CDR2 is SVGAGI in the germline V gene. V shed 5 bases and J shed 0 bases, with 17 bases lying between them. The CDR3 length is 16 residues.

With respect to this clonotype: A read error may be the cause here, since a much bigger clone is one base away. V usage is TRBV27 and J usage is TRBJ1-1; 8 nucleotides match TRBD1. The CDR3 consists of 16 residues. After removal of 7 bases from V and 1 base from J, the junction contained 11 bases not matched to a gene. CDR1 MNHEY and CDR2 SMNVEV come from the germline V gene (reference sequence). The CDR3 reads CASTNWAGQGNTEAFF. The CDR3 DNA reads as TGTGCCAGCACCAATTGGGCTGGACAGGGGAACACTGAAGCTTTCTTT.

This clonotype showed up many times. This chain connects TRBV11-1 to TRBJ2-1, with D possibly being TRBD2 (5 bases). The length of the CDR3 is 16 residues. Trimming took 5 bases from V and 1 from J, leaving 15 bases between them. Germline CDR1 and CDR2: SGHAT and FQDESV (reference sequence). Written as DNA, the CDR3 is TGTGCCAGCAGCCGGGGATACCCAGGTTCCTACAATGAGCAGTTCTTC. It codes for CASSRGYPGSYNEQFF.

The gene calls are TRBV5-4 and TRBJ2-5; TRBD2 aligns across 8 bases. Germline V gene sequence: CDR1 SGHNT, CDR2 YYREEE (reference sequence). Germline trimming cut 7 bases from V and 1 base from J; bases unmatched to any gene: 12. CDR3 length: 16 amino acids. This chain's CDR3 is CASRPTGGGTQETQYF. In DNA, the CDR3 is TGTGCCAGCCGCCCCACCGGCGGGGGGACCCAAGAGACCCAGTACTTC.

For this clonotype: A much larger clone lies one base from this, so it may be a read error. The V gene is TRBV6-5, the J gene TRBJ2-5; TRBD2 is a possible D gene (7 bases). Germline-derived CDR1 and CDR2 are MNHEY and SVGAGI. The CDR3 runs to 9 residues. The DNA for the CDR3 is TGTGTGGGGGGGACACCTAGGTACTTC. As protein: CVGGTPRYF.

By proportion, this clonotype is medium-sized. The rearrangement links TRBV4-1 to TRBJ2-2; 16 bases agree with TRBD2. The CDR3 runs 16 residues. The V segment lost 4 bases and the J segment 7 bases; nucleotides outside the gene matches: 3. CDR1 MGHRA and CDR2 YSYEKL come from the germline V gene. CDR3 nucleotide sequence: TGCGCCAGCAGCCCAGGGACTAGCGGGAGGGTCGGGGAGCTGTTTTTT. The encoded protein is CASSPGTSGRVGELFF.

This clonotype was picked up many times. The chain carries TRBV19 and TRBJ2-4, with TRBD1 as a possible D gene (6 bases). V was clipped by 5 bases and J by 1 base, with 12 bases between them. CDR3 size: 15 residues. Germline CDR1 is LNHDA and CDR2 is SQIVND (reference sequence). The CDR3 nucleotides are TGTGCCAGTAGTTCAACAGGGTTGGCCAAAAACATTCAGTACTTC. Translation gives CASSSTGLAKNIQYF.

This clonotype was seen ten or more times. This rearrangement joins TRBV28 to TRBJ2-3, with 10 bases matching TRBD2. This CDR3 is 15 amino acids long. CDR1 is MDHEN, CDR2 SYDVKM, per germline. The trim removed 5 bases at V and 2 bases at J, leaving 4 bases unmatched. The CDR3 region has the DNA TGTGCCAGCAGTGTAGCGGGAGGTTTCACAGATACGCAGTATTTT. This sequence encodes CASSVAGGFTDTQYF.

This clonotype was seen ten or more times. The chain recombines TRBV9 with TRBJ2-3; 9 positions agree with TRBD2. The CDR3 has 15 amino acids. With 4 bases clipped from V and 3 bases from J, the junction kept 6 bases outside the gene matches. Germline values: CDR1 SGDLS, CDR2 YYNGEE. CDR3 in DNA: TGTGCCAGCAGCTTGGGACTAGCCGGTACAGATACGCAGTATTTT. It codes for CASSLGLAGTDTQYF.

This clonotype has just a few counts. This rearrangement joins TRBV6-2 or TRBV6-3 to TRBJ2-5; possible D gene TRBD2, 6 bases. Germline CDR1 is MNHEY and CDR2 is SVGEGT. V was pared by 6 bases and J by 7 bases, with 21 bases between. CDR3 length: 15 residues. CDR3 residues: CASRRGTDEIRTQYF. DNA for the CDR3: TGTGCCAGCAGACGGGGGACGGACGAGATCCGGACCCAGTACTTC.

As for this clonotype: A much larger clone differs from this one at a single base, so this may be a read error. The V and J genes are TRBV15 and TRBJ2-4, with D unclear. The V gene lost 2 bases and the J gene lost 10 bases, with 9 bases spanning the gap. Per germline, CDR1 LNHNV and CDR2 YYDKDF (reference sequence). The CDR3 totals 12 residues. The CDR3 loop reads CATSRQDPIQYF. The CDR3 DNA follows: TGTGCCACCAGCAGACAGGACCCTATTCAGTACTTC.

This clonotype was seen at least ten times. V and J are TRBV5-1 and TRBJ2-3; 7 nucleotides align to TRBD2. CDR1 and CDR2 from the germline V gene are SGHRS and YFSETQ. CDR3 length: 16 amino acids. The V and J ends lost 4 bases and 4 bases, in that order; junction bases with no gene match: 12. CDR3 in amino acids: CASSPLAGNPPDTQYF. The CDR3 region has the DNA TGCGCCAGCAGCCCCTTAGCGGGCAACCCCCCAGATACGCAGTATTTT.

This clonotype has a count of ten or more. This sequence joins TRBV7-2 and TRBJ2-2, with TRBD1 identical over 8 bases. The germline gives CDR1 SGHTA, CDR2 FQGNSA. This CDR3 has 15 amino acids. After removal of 1 base from V and 6 bases from J, the junction contained 4 bases not matched to a gene. CDR3 amino acids: CASSLGQGASGELFF. The CDR3 region has the DNA TGTGCCAGCAGCTTAGGCCAGGGGGCTTCCGGGGAGCTGTTTTTT.

Within the sample, this clonotype is large. The J gene is TRBJ2-1, the V gene TRBV29-1; D possibly corresponds to TRBD2 (5 bases). This CDR3 contains 12 residues. Trimming stripped 7 bases from V and 7 bases from J, with 14 bases between. Germline CDR1 is SQVTM and CDR2 is ANQGSEA. CDR3 nucleotide sequence: TGCAGCGCAAGACCGAGAGGGAATGAGCAGTTCTTC. This translates into CSARPRGNEQFF.

This clonotype was seen repeatedly, ten times or more. This sequence joins TRBV5-1 and TRBJ1-6, with TRBD1 as a possible D gene (6 bases). This CDR3 is 17 amino acids long. Per the germline V gene, CDR1 is SGHRS and CDR2 is YFSETQ. Trimming removed 4 bases at V and 0 bases at J, with 14 bases between. The CDR3 bases are TGCGCCAGCAGCCGACAGGAAACAAGCTCCTATAATTCACCCCTCCACTTT. It encodes CASSRQETSSYNSPLHF.

This clonotype came up many times. The J gene is TRBJ1-1, the V gene TRBV6-6; D not certain. V gave up 7 bases and J gave up 5 bases, with 14 bases separating them. This CDR3 contains 13 residues. Germline loops: CDR1 MNHNY, CDR2 SVGAGI (reference sequence). Here the CDR3 reads CASTARYGTEAFF. CDR3 in DNA: TGTGCCAGCACCGCCAGGTACGGGACTGAAGCTTTCTTT.

This clonotype has a count of ten or more. The gene calls are TRBV20-1 and TRBJ2-1; no definite D call. This CDR3 has 14 residues. The V end was cut by 2 bases, the J end by 3 bases, with 11 bases between. Germline V lookup: CDR1 DFQATT, CDR2 SNEGSKA (reference sequence). CDR3 nucleotide sequence: TGCAGTGCTAGATTGGGTCTCCACTACAATGAGCAGTTCTTC. Amino acids: CSARLGLHYNEQFF.

The sample holds many counts of this clonotype. The V call is TRBV5-1, the J call TRBJ2-7; D gene ambiguous. There are 13 residues in the CDR3. Per germline, CDR1 SGHRS and CDR2 YFSETQ. Trimming took 0 bases from V and 4 from J, leaving 8 bases between them. CDR3 region: CASSLEGLYEQYF. For the CDR3, the DNA is TGCGCCAGCAGCTTGGAAGGGTTGTACGAGCAGTACTTC.

At least ten counts were recorded for this clonotype. The chain uses TRBV5-6 and TRBJ2-2, with D possibly TRBD1 on 7 matching bases. The length of the CDR3 is 17 residues. V was shortened by 0 bases and J by 7 bases, with 19 bases between the two germline ends. Per germline, CDR1 SGHDT and CDR2 YYEEEE. DNA for the CDR3: TGTGCCAGCAGCTTGGATCGGGGGACAAGGGACAGCGGGGAGCTGTTTTTT. Its protein product is CASSLDRGTRDSGELFF. Full variable domain (missing parts from reference TRBV5-6 and TRBJ2-2): DAGVTQSPTHLIKTRGQQVTLRCSPKSGHDTVSWYQQALGQGPQFIFQYYEEEERQRGNFPDRFSGHQFPNYSSELNVNALLLGDSALYLCASSLDRGTRDSGELFFGEGSRLTVL.

This clonotype was counted ten times or more. This rearrangement joins TRBV19 to TRBJ2-5; D is possibly TRBD1 (7 bases). Trimming pared 9 bases from V and 2 bases from J, leaving 19 bases between. Germline V gene data show CDR1 as LNHDA and CDR2 as SQIVND (reference sequence). The CDR3 consists of 15 residues. The CDR3: CASKSSQGTQETQYF. DNA for the CDR3: TGTGCCAGCAAAAGTTCACAGGGGACTCAAGAGACCCAGTACTTC.

This clonotype was observed a handful of times. V usage is TRBV18 and J usage is TRBJ1-2; no definite D call. The CDR3 sequence is 13 residues long. Trimming cost V 3 bases and J 8 bases, with 13 bases left between them. Germline V lookup: CDR1 KGHSH, CDR2 LQKENI. CDR3 DNA sequence: TGTGCCAGCTCACCTGAAGGGTCCCACGGCTACACCTTC. This translates into CASSPEGSHGYTF.

This clonotype came up many times. The chain is built from TRBV27 and TRBJ1-1; 8 bases are shared with TRBD1. CDR1 and CDR2 from the germline V gene are MNHEY and SMNVEV (reference sequence). The J segment lost 1 base and the V segment lost 7 bases, leaving 11 bases of the junction unmatched. There are 16 residues in the CDR3. The CDR3 DNA is TGTGCCAGCACCCATTGGGCTGGACAGGGGAACACTGAAGCTTTCTTT. This translates into CASTHWAGQGNTEAFF.

By share of the sample, this clonotype is medium-sized. The rearrangement uses TRBV6-5 and TRBJ2-3; 11 positions match TRBD2. This CDR3 is built from 13 residues. CDR1 is MNHEY and CDR2 is SVGAGI in the germline V gene. J lost 6 bases, V lost 8 bases, and 4 bases had no gene match. Here the CDR3 reads CASRASGGDTQYF. CDR3 coding DNA: TGTGCCAGCCGAGCTAGCGGGGGGGATACGCAGTATTTT.

This clonotype was counted many times. As DNA, the CDR3 is TGCAGTGCTAGTATTAGCTTAGGAGGTCTTGGTTCACCCCTCCACTTT. Protein: CSASISLGGLGSPLHF. The rearrangement links TRBV20-1 to TRBJ1-6, with unresolved D. V was cut by 3 bases and J by 9 bases, with 21 bases left in between. The V gene's germline CDR1 is DFQATT and CDR2 SNEGSKA (reference sequence). The CDR3 totals 16 residues.

This clonotype was found many times. The chain couples TRBV5-6 to TRBJ1-6; a possible D gene is TRBD1 (6 bases). The CDR3 consists of 16 residues. The V gene's germline CDR1 is SGHDT and CDR2 YYEEEE. V lost 0 bases and J lost 4, with 11 bases in between. The CDR3 is CASSLAYGTYNSPLHF. The CDR3 DNA reads TGTGCCAGCAGCTTGGCGTATGGGACATATAATTCACCCCTCCACTTT.

As concerns this clonotype: A single base separates this from a much larger clone, so it may be a read error. This chain connects TRBV6-2 or TRBV6-3 to TRBJ1-6; D is unclear. The germline V gene has CDR1 MNHEY and CDR2 SVGEGT. The length of the CDR3 is 14 residues. CDR3 region: CANSPYSRNSPLHF. The CDR3 bases are TGTGCCAACAGTCCCTACAGCCGGAATTCACCCCTCCACTTT.

By share, this clonotype ranks as medium-sized. V is TRBV14 and J is TRBJ2-3, with TRBD2 identical over 8 bases. The V and J ends lost 0 bases and 10 bases, in that order; junction bases with no gene match: 9. Germline V lookup: CDR1 SGHDN, CDR2 FVKESK. The CDR3 spans 15 residues. CDR3 sequence: CASSQDLPWREAQYF. CDR3 DNA sequence: TGTGCCAGCAGCCAAGACCTCCCTTGGCGGGAGGCGCAGTATTTT.

This clonotype was recorded at least ten times. The chain recombines TRBV7-8 with TRBJ2-3; no firm D call. V was cut by 5 bases and J by 2 bases, with 11 bases left in between. CDR3 length: 14 residues. Germline assignment: CDR1 SGHVS and CDR2 FQNEAQ. The CDR3: CASSTQTTTDTQYF. The CDR3 bases are TGTGCCAGCAGCACCCAGACGACCACAGATACGCAGTATTTT.

This clonotype has more than one count but fewer than ten. The V and J genes are TRBV29-1 and TRBJ2-3, with D possibly being TRBD1 (6 bases). The CDR3 sequence is 14 residues long. V lost 6 bases, J lost 3 bases, and 16 bases lay in between. Germline CDR1 reads SQVTM; CDR2 reads ANQGSEA. CDR3 coding DNA: TGCAGCGTGGAACAGGGTCGGCGTACAGATACGCAGTATTTT. It is translated as CSVEQGRRTDTQYF.